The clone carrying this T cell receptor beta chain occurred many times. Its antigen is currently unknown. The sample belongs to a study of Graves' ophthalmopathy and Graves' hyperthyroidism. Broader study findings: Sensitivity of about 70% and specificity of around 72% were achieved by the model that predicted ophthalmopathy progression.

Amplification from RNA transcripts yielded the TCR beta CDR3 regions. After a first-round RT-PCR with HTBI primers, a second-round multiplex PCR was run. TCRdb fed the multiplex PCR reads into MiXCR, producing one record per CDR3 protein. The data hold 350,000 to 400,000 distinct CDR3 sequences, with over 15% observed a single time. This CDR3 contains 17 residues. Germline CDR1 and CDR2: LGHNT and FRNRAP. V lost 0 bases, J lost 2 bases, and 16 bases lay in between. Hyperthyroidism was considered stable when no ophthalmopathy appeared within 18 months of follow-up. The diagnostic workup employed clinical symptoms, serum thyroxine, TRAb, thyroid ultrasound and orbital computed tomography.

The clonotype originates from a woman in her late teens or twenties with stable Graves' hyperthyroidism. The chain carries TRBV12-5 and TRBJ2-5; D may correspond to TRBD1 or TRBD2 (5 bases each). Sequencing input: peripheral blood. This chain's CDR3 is CASGLVVWDPQQETQYF. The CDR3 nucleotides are TGTGCTAGTGGTTTGGTTGTTTGGGACCCCCAGCAAGAGACCCAGTACTTC. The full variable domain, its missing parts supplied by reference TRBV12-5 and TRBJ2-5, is DARVTQTPRHKVTEMGQEVTMRCQPILGHNTVFWYRQTMMQGLELLAYFRNRAPLDDSGMPKDRFSAEMPDATLATLKIQPSEPRDSAVYFCASGLVVWDPQQETQYFGPGTRLLVL.